The 31 T cell receptor beta chains below were found in one sample sequenced in a study of blood T cell repertoires in COVID-19. Sequencing used immunoSEQ multiplex PCR; TCRdb keeps in-frame clones, though not all of them. The table lists about 200,000 clones, 75% to 85% of them singletons. The sample comprised peripheral blood. These receptors came from a human donor in a cohort sampled during active COVID-19.

The chain combines TRBV19 with TRBJ2-1, with 8 bases aligning to TRBD1. After removal of 0 bases from V and 10 bases from J, the junction contained 8 bases not matched to a gene. This CDR3 has 15 residues. CDR1 and CDR2 from the germline V gene are LNHDA and SQIVND (reference sequence). The CDR3 sequence is CASSIDSPTGDEQFF. CDR3 nucleotide sequence: TGTGCCAGTAGTATAGATAGCCCGACAGGGGACGAGCAGTTCTTC.

The gene calls are TRBV5-1 and TRBJ2-5, with 14 positions matching TRBD2. Germline CDR1 is SGHRS and CDR2 is YFSETQ. The V and J ends lost 4 bases and 4 bases, in that order; junction bases with no gene match: 3. This CDR3 region has 15 residues. CDR3 region: CASSGGLAGAETQYF. As DNA, the CDR3 is TGCGCCAGCAGCGGGGGACTAGCGGGAGCAGAGACCCAGTACTTC.

The CDR3 sequence is CASSSVPGANVLTF. CDR3 DNA: TGTGCCAGCAGTTCGGTACCTGGGGCCAACGTCCTGACTTTC. The rearrangement joins TRBV28 to TRBJ2-6; D gene ambiguous. The CDR3 consists of 14 residues. The V end lost 4 bases, the J end lost 2 bases, and 6 bases lay between the germline ends. CDR1 MDHEN and CDR2 SYDVKM come from the germline V gene.

The chain has TRBV19 and TRBJ1-3, with D possibly being TRBD1 (6 bases). V lost 6 bases and J lost 2, with 11 bases in between. Germline V gene lookup returns CDR1 LNHDA and CDR2 SQIVND (reference sequence). This CDR3 spans 14 amino acids. CDR3 DNA: TGTGCCAGTAGAATCGAGGGGGCTGGAAACACCATATATTTT. Translated: CASRIEGAGNTIYF.

This rearrangement joins TRBV28 to TRBJ2-2; TRBD2 agrees at 16 bases. Germline assignment: CDR1 MDHEN and CDR2 SYDVKM. This CDR3 has 21 amino acids. With V trimmed by 3 bases and J by 4 bases, 14 bases remained unmatched. CDR3 coding DNA: TGTGCCAGCAGTTTCCTCCGAATTCCGGGACTAGCGGGAGGGCCCACCGGGGAGCTGTTTTTT. It encodes CASSFLRIPGLAGGPTGELFF. Supplemented by reference TRBV28 and TRBJ2-2, the full variable domain reads DVKVTQSSRYLVKRTGEKVFLECVQDMDHENMFWYRQDPGLGLRLIYFSYDVKMKEKGDIPEGYSVSREKKERFSLILESASTNQTSMYLCASSFLRIPGLAGGPTGELFFGEGSRLTVL.

The chain carries TRBV25-1 and TRBJ1-2, with unresolved D. This CDR3 comprises 11 residues. V was shortened by 5 bases and J by 7 bases, with 8 bases between the two germline ends. Germline loops: CDR1 MGHDK, CDR2 SYGVNS. The CDR3: CASSMGGGYTF. In DNA form, the CDR3 reads TGTGCCAGCAGTATGGGAGGTGGCTACACCTTC.

The rearrangement uses TRBV6-1 and TRBJ1-5; no firm D call. The CDR3 runs to 12 residues. The V gene's germline CDR1 is MNHNS and CDR2 SASEGT. V lost 3 bases to trimming and J lost 9 bases, with 9 bases between them. The CDR3 protein is CASSETIRPQHF. For the CDR3, the DNA is TGTGCCAGCAGTGAGACTATTCGGCCCCAGCATTTT.

This rearrangement joins TRBV7-2 to TRBJ2-1; D ambiguous. Germline lookup yields CDR1 SGHTA and CDR2 FQGNSA. Trimming left V 1 base short and J 5 bases short, with 9 bases between. CDR3 length equals 14 residues. CDR3 DNA: TGTGCCAGCAGCTTAGGGTCCAGAAACAATGAGCAGTTCTTC. It is translated as CASSLGSRNNEQFF.

V is TRBV27 and J is TRBJ2-3; 7 bases are a match to TRBD1. J was trimmed by 3 bases and V by 3 bases; bases with no gene match: 3. The CDR3 is 14 amino acids. The germline V gene has CDR1 MNHEY and CDR2 SMNVEV (reference sequence). CDR3 DNA sequence: TGTGCCAGCAGTTTTGCGACAGGGACAGATACGCAGTATTTT. Translation: CASSFATGTDTQYF.

Only one count was recorded for this clone. The rearrangement joins TRBV7-2 to TRBJ1-5; D possibly corresponds to TRBD1 (6 bases). This CDR3 comprises 16 residues. Between the trimmed V and J ends, which lost 3 bases and 1 base, there was a span of 13 bases. From germline, CDR1 is SGHTA and CDR2 FQGNSA. DNA for the CDR3: TGTGCCAGCAGCTTGGTACCAGGGGTGAGCAATCAGCCCCAGCATTTT. This sequence encodes CASSLVPGVSNQPQHF.

The V gene is TRBV15, the J gene TRBJ2-4; 7 nucleotides agree with TRBD2. CDR1 is LNHNV, CDR2 YYDKDF, per germline (reference sequence). Losses at the gene ends were 3 bases for V and 1 base for J; bases not matched to a gene: 9. The length of the CDR3 is 17 residues. CDR3 DNA: TGTGCCACCAGCAGGGTCTCCTTGGGAGGGGCCAAAAACATTCAGTACTTC. Its translation: CATSRVSLGGAKNIQYF.

CDR3 in amino acids: CASSRPGTGSPYEQYF. In nucleotides, the CDR3 is TGTGCCAGCAGTCGCCCAGGGACTGGAAGTCCCTACGAGCAGTACTTC. The chain links TRBV27 to TRBJ2-7, with D maybe TRBD2 (6 bases). Germline V CDR1 and CDR2: MNHEY, SMNVEV (reference sequence). This CDR3 has 16 amino acids. With 5 bases removed from V and 2 bases from J, the gap between germline ends came to 19 bases.

This chain links TRBV5-1 with TRBJ1-2; no clear D gene. The CDR3 extends over 14 amino acids. V shed 4 bases and J shed 1 base, with 11 bases lying between them. Looked up from germline, CDR1 is SGHRS and CDR2 is YFSETQ. CDR3 nucleotides: TGCGCCAGCAGCCCGGAGGCGGGTAACTATGGCTACACCTTC. Translated: CASSPEAGNYGYTF.

This clone was observed a single time. This sequence joins TRBV19 and TRBJ1-2, with TRBD1 matching 8 bases. The V and J ends lost 10 bases and 2 bases, in that order; junction bases with no gene match: 12. The CDR3 contains 15 residues. The V gene's germline CDR1 is LNHDA and CDR2 SQIVND (reference sequence). The CDR3 spells CATFGTGGANYGYTF. The CDR3 region has the DNA TGTGCCACCTTCGGGACAGGCGGGGCGAACTATGGCTACACCTTC.

The chain employs TRBV18 and TRBJ1-1, with 8 bases fitting TRBD1. The germline V gene has CDR1 KGHSH and CDR2 LQKENI. This CDR3 spans 17 amino acids. The V segment lost 2 bases and the J segment 1 base; nucleotides outside the gene matches: 9. The CDR3 region is CASSPYNPGTGNTEAFF. The DNA of the CDR3 is TGTGCCAGCTCACCATATAACCCCGGGACAGGGAACACTGAAGCTTTCTTT.

This rearrangement joins TRBV19 to TRBJ2-7; D might be TRBD1 (6 bases). There are 14 residues in the CDR3. The germline V gene has CDR1 LNHDA and CDR2 SQIVND (reference sequence). V was pared by 5 bases and J by 1 base, with 12 bases between. This chain's CDR3 is CASSQPGTSYEQYF. Here the CDR3 DNA reads TGTGCCAGTAGTCAACCCGGGACATCCTACGAGCAGTACTTC.

V usage is TRBV7-6 and J usage is TRBJ2-3; 8 nucleotides align to TRBD2. CDR3 length: 15 amino acids. With 3 bases clipped from V and 3 bases from J, the junction kept 5 bases outside the gene matches. The germline gives CDR1 SGHVS, CDR2 FNYEAQ. This CDR3 is CASSFPGGRTDTQYF. Written as DNA, the CDR3 is TGTGCCAGCAGCTTCCCGGGCGGGAGGACAGATACGCAGTATTTT. The whole variable domain, remainder taken from reference TRBV7-6 and TRBJ2-3, is GAGVSQSPRYKVTKRGQDVALRCDPISGHVSLYWYRQALGQGPEFLTYFNYEAQQDKSGLPNDRFSAERPEGSISTLTIQRTEQRDSAMYRCASSFPGGRTDTQYFGPGTRLTVL.

This CDR3 reads CASSRRDLGLAGQETQYF. The DNA of the CDR3 is TGCGCCAGCAGCCGAAGAGACCTAGGACTAGCGGGACAAGAGACCCAGTACTTC. This sequence joins TRBV5-1 and TRBJ2-5; 12 nucleotides line up with TRBD2. This CDR3 region has 18 residues. Germline CDR1 SGHRS, CDR2 YFSETQ. Trimming at V came to 4 bases and at J to 2 bases, leaving 12 bases not matched to a gene.

This rearrangement joins TRBV5-1 to TRBJ2-7, with 8 bases matching TRBD2. Germline CDR1 reads SGHRS; CDR2 reads YFSETQ. The CDR3 covers 18 residues. Germline trimming cut 3 bases from V and 4 bases from J; bases unmatched to any gene: 18. CDR3 region: CASSSTGSSGTSAYEQYF. DNA for the CDR3: TGCGCCAGCAGCTCGACAGGCTCCTCCGGGACTAGTGCTTACGAGCAGTACTTC.

The CDR3 nucleotides read TGTGCCAGTAGCAAGACAGGAGGCAATCAGCCCCAGCATTTT. Translation gives CASSKTGGNQPQHF. The V gene is TRBV19, the J gene TRBJ1-5, with D possibly being TRBD1 (6 bases). Trimming cost V 6 bases and J 2 bases, with 11 bases left between them. The germline CDR1 and CDR2 sequences are LNHDA and SQIVND (reference sequence). The CDR3 is made up of 14 amino acids.

This sequence joins TRBV19 and TRBJ2-6, with D tentatively TRBD1 (7 bases). V lost 3 bases, J lost 1 base, and 13 bases lay in between. Germline CDR1 and CDR2: LNHDA and SQIVND (reference sequence). This CDR3 spans 17 amino acids. The CDR3 protein is CASSIRGDSSGANVLTF. CDR3 coding DNA: TGTGCCAGTAGTATCAGGGGGGATTCATCTGGGGCCAACGTCCTGACTTTC.

The chain employs TRBV5-4 and TRBJ1-1, with D unclear. Germline assignment: CDR1 SGHNT and CDR2 YYREEE (reference sequence). The CDR3 spans 13 residues. Trimming shortened V by 5 bases and J by 1 base, and 9 bases separated the two germline ends. The CDR3 sequence is CASRLTGNTEAFF. In DNA, the CDR3 is TGTGCCAGCAGGTTGACGGGGAACACTGAAGCTTTCTTT.

This chain uses TRBV9 with TRBJ2-1; 8 bases fit TRBD1. V gave up 1 base and J gave up 5 bases; unmatched junction bases: 2. There are 14 residues in the CDR3. Germline V CDR1 and CDR2: SGDLS, YYNGEE. This CDR3 is CASSVQGANNEQFF. CDR3 coding DNA: TGTGCCAGCAGCGTACAGGGGGCCAACAATGAGCAGTTCTTC. The full variable domain, completed using reference TRBV9 and TRBJ2-1, is DSGVTQTPKHLITATGQRVTLRCSPRSGDLSVYWYQQSLDQGLQFLIQYYNGEERAKGNILERFSAQQFPDLHSELNLSSLELGDSALYFCASSVQGANNEQFFGPGTRLTVL.

This chain joins TRBV3-1 (or the pseudogene TRBV3-2) and TRBJ2-7; possibly TRBD2 for D (6 bases). The germline V gene encodes CDR1 LGHDT and CDR2 YNNKEL (reference sequence). Deletions cut 1 base from V and 6 bases from J, with 10 bases between. This CDR3 is built from 13 residues. DNA for the CDR3: TGTGCCAGCAGCCAAGTCGCGACTAGCGAGCAGTACTTC. It specifies CASSQVATSEQYF.

The chain is built from TRBV5-4 and TRBJ2-5; 15 bases are shared with TRBD2. The V segment lost 0 bases and the J segment 4 bases; nucleotides outside the gene matches: 7. This CDR3 is built from 18 residues. Germline V lookup: CDR1 SGHNT, CDR2 YYREEE (reference sequence). The CDR3 nucleotides are TGTGCCAGCAGCTTGGGTGCCGGGACTAGCGGGGGGAGAGAGACCCAGTACTTC. Amino acid sequence: CASSLGAGTSGGRETQYF.

The rearrangement joins TRBV7-9 to TRBJ2-3; the match to TRBD2 covers 10 bases. Losses at the gene ends were 0 bases for V and 1 base for J; bases not matched to a gene: 7. CDR3 length: 18 amino acids. Germline V gene sequence: CDR1 SEHNR, CDR2 FQNEAQ (reference sequence). Written as DNA, the CDR3 is TGTGCCAGCAGCTTAGCGAGTGGGGGGACTAGCGGCACAGATACGCAGTATTTT. The encoded protein is CASSLASGGTSGTDTQYF.

A single count supports this clone. The chain recombines TRBV27 with TRBJ2-7, with D possibly being TRBD1 (7 bases). Trimming took off 7 bases at V and 3 bases at J, with 10 bases between the two ends. Per the germline V gene, CDR1 is MNHEY and CDR2 is SMNVEV (reference sequence). The CDR3 runs to 12 residues. CDR3 bases: TGTGCCAGCACGGGGGACAGCTACGAGCAGTACTTC. Its translation is CASTGDSYEQYF.

The rearrangement uses TRBV5-6 and TRBJ2-3; 9 positions agree with TRBD2. CDR1 is SGHDT, CDR2 YYEEEE, per germline. This CDR3 contains 16 residues. The V and J ends lost 0 bases and 2 bases, in that order; junction bases with no gene match: 4. CDR3 protein: CASSLAASGITDTQYF. The CDR3 bases are TGTGCCAGCAGCTTGGCCGCTAGCGGGATCACAGATACGCAGTATTTT.

The chain recombines TRBV3-1 (or the pseudogene TRBV3-2) with TRBJ2-1, with D possibly matching TRBD2 (5 bases). The CDR3 is 15 residues long. Between the trimmed V and J ends, which lost 0 bases and 9 bases, there was a span of 15 bases. Per the germline V gene, CDR1 is LGHDT and CDR2 is YNNKEL (reference sequence). The CDR3 here is CASSQELASLGEQFF. CDR3 nucleotides: TGTGCCAGCAGCCAAGAGCTAGCTTCGTTAGGTGAGCAGTTCTTC.

The V call is TRBV10-1, the J call TRBJ2-1; 9 positions match TRBD2. V gave up 2 bases and J gave up 4 bases; unmatched junction bases: 3. CDR3 length equals 15 residues. Germline-derived CDR1 and CDR2 are WNHNN and SYGVQD (reference sequence). DNA for the CDR3: TGCGCCAGCAGTGAGCGGCGGGAGGGTTACAATGAGCAGTTCTTC. Residues: CASSERREGYNEQFF.

V gene TRBV7-2 combines with J gene TRBJ2-1; 8 bases map to TRBD2. CDR3 length equals 16 residues. Germline trimming cut 4 bases from V and 4 bases from J; bases unmatched to any gene: 9. Germline V lookup: CDR1 SGHTA, CDR2 FQGNSA. CDR3 protein: CASSWGAGVSYNEQFF. CDR3 nucleotides: TGTGCCAGCAGCTGGGGAGCGGGAGTTTCTTACAATGAGCAGTTCTTC.